The T cell receptor beta chain described here comes from a study of T cell clusters in autoimmune cytopenias. Measured by frequency, this clonotype is medium-sized. Each sample's input was 200 to 300 ng genomic DNA, 38,000 or so genome equivalents. The CDR3 runs to 15 residues. Per germline, CDR1 MNHEY and CDR2 SMNVEV (reference sequence). One tube held mixed TRB-A and TRB-B primer pools for touch-down PCR. Reprocessing the multiplex PCR reads, TCRdb reports a single entry for every CDR3 protein and omits DNA. The sample yields 7,700 or so distinct CDR3 sequences, of which the top ten take up 5% to 6.5%.

Source material: peripheral blood. The receptor's source is a human donor with an autoimmune cytopenia or autoimmune hepatitis (not recorded which). J is TRBJ2-5 and V is TRBV27; TCRdb returns TRBD1, unconfirmable since there is no DNA. CDR3 protein: CASSGLGVGQETQYF.